Detailed here is one TCR beta chain. Deletions cut 3 bases from V and 4 bases from J, with 7 bases between. Germline V gene sequence: CDR1 MNHNS, CDR2 SASEGT. The CDR3 spans 12 residues. This record comes from a study of control samples from healthy donors and cancer patients. TCRdb's copy holds only in-frame clones and misses some; the assay was immunoSEQ multiplex PCR. The profile shows some 14,000 clones, approximately 77% of them singletons. This chain connects TRBV6-1 to TRBJ2-7, with D possibly being TRBD2 (5 bases). This clonotype originated in a male donor with melanoma. The specimen was formalin-fixed, paraffin-embedded tissue. CDR3 region: CASSDRGYEQYF. The DNA for the CDR3 is TGTGCCAGCAGTGACCGGGGTTACGAGCAGTACTTC.